In this sample, the clone carrying this TCR beta chain turned up a few times. The V and J ends lost 6 bases and 6 bases respectively, with 18 bases between them. The CDR3 runs to 15 residues. CDR1 and CDR2 from the germline V gene are MNHEY and SVGEGT. Total RNA came from unfractionated whole blood. This entry comes from a study of human T cells and chemical hapten exposure. MiXCR, applied by TCRdb to the 5' RACE reads, yields one record per CDR3 protein. This sample yields under 85,000 distinct CDR3 sequences, of which approximately 7.7% are seen a single time; about 2.2% belongs to the top ten. The rearrangement links TRBV6-2 or TRBV6-3 to TRBJ1-5, with D possibly being TRBD1 (5 bases). This TCR was sampled from a male donor in good health. The CDR3 DNA sequence: TGTGCCAGCAGAGGCAGTATAGGGGACGGTCAGCCCCAGCATTTT. As protein: CASRGSIGDGQPQHF.